A selection of T cell receptor beta chains follows, all from one sample in a study of blood T cell repertoires in COVID-19. TCRdb's copy holds only in-frame clones and misses some; the assay was immunoSEQ multiplex PCR. The profile covers 300,000 or so clones, with more than 75% appearing a single time and approximately 2.5% taken by the ten largest. Sequencing input: PBMCs or T cells enriched from blood (not recorded which). These receptors were collected from a man aged 55 to 70 who had recovered from COVID-19. The CDR3 runs from the conserved cysteine through the conserved F or W. Fields, in order: V gene, J gene, clone size, D gene, CDR3 protein, CDR3 DNA. The D gene is left open where the match is weak. Clone size is given for some rows only: seen once, a few or many times, or a class if the clone is expanded.

TRBV27	TRBJ1-6	.	.	CASTRAGNSPLHF	TGTGCCAGCACTCGGGCGGGGAATTCACCCCTCCACTTT
TRBV18	TRBJ1-2	.	TRBD1	CASSQGEWDGYTF	TGTGCCAGCTCTCAGGGGGAATGGGATGGCTACACCTTC
TRBV27	TRBJ2-7	.	TRBD1	CASSLGTGGEQYF	TGTGCCAGCAGTTTGGGGACAGGTGGCGAGCAGTACTTC
TRBV7-9	TRBJ1-1	.	TRBD1	CASSPRQGLGEAFF	TGTGCCAGCAGCCCAAGACAGGGATTGGGTGAAGCTTTCTTT
TRBV19	TRBJ1-1	once	.	CASRAPSRHKNTEAFF	TGTGCCAGTAGGGCCCCCTCAAGACACAAGAACACTGAAGCTTTCTTT
TRBV6-5	TRBJ2-7	.	.	CASSFDSAYEQYF	TGTGCCAGCAGTTTCGACAGCGCCTACGAGCAGTACTTC
TRBV9	TRBJ2-1	.	.	CASSVAFGEQFF	TGTGCCAGCAGCGTAGCTTTCGGGGAGCAGTTCTTC
TRBV27	TRBJ1-1	few	.	CASSLTGVNTEAFF	TGTGCCAGCAGTTTGACAGGAGTGAACACTGAAGCTTTCTTT
TRBV11-3	TRBJ2-7	few	TRBD2	CASSLVSSGSGEQYF	TGTGCCAGCAGCTTAGTGTCTAGCGGGAGCGGGGAGCAGTACTTC
TRBV19	TRBJ2-7	.	.	CASSWSAVGPYEQYF	TGTGCCAGTAGCTGGTCGGCTGTTGGGCCCTACGAGCAGTACTTC
TRBV7-9	TRBJ1-1	.	TRBD1	CASSGQASTEAFF	TGTGCCAGCAGCGGACAGGCTAGCACTGAAGCTTTCTTT
TRBV19	TRBJ2-3	.	.	CASSEAGASADTQYF	TGTGCCAGTAGTGAGGCAGGGGCCAGCGCCGATACGCAGTATTTT
TRBV10-3	TRBJ1-2	.	TRBD1	CAISEGNRGQGDGYTF	TGTGCCATCAGTGAGGGCAACAGGGGACAGGGAGATGGCTACACCTTC
TRBV5-1	TRBJ2-7	.	TRBD1	CASSLLDRSFYEQYF	TGCGCCAGCAGCTTGCTGGACAGGAGTTTCTACGAGCAGTACTTC
TRBV5-1	TRBJ1-2	once	.	CASSLAVVGLYGYTF	TGCGCCAGCAGCTTGGCCGTGGTGGGACTTTATGGCTACACCTTC
TRBV4-3	TRBJ1-1	.	.	CASSQGLQLNTEAFF	TGCGCCAGCAGCCAAGGGTTGCAGTTGAACACTGAAGCTTTCTTT
TRBV9	TRBJ2-1	.	TRBD1	CASRRGTGVTEQFF	TGTGCCAGCAGACGGGGGACAGGGGTGACTGAGCAGTTCTTC
TRBV19	TRBJ2-1	.	TRBD2	CASSILAGAGNEQFF	TGTGCCAGTAGTATCCTAGCGGGAGCAGGAAATGAGCAGTTCTTC
TRBV6-5	TRBJ2-1	.	TRBD2	CASGKLAGPYNEQFF	TGTGCCAGCGGGAAACTAGCGGGGCCCTACAATGAGCAGTTCTTC
TRBV6-6	TRBJ2-2	.	.	CASSHLIMVFF	TGTGCCAGCAGTCACCTAATCATGGTGTTTTTT
TRBV3-1/TRBV3-2	TRBJ1-2	.	TRBD1	CASSHLPGQERSYTF	TGTGCCAGCAGCCATCTACCGGGACAGGAGAGGAGCTACACCTTC
TRBV18	TRBJ2-1	.	TRBD1	CASSPGQGAVDEQFF	TGTGCCAGCTCACCAGGACAGGGGGCTGTCGATGAGCAGTTCTTC
TRBV4-3	TRBJ1-2	.	.	CASKDRTNYGYTF	TGCGCCAGCAAGGACAGAACTAACTATGGCTACACCTTC